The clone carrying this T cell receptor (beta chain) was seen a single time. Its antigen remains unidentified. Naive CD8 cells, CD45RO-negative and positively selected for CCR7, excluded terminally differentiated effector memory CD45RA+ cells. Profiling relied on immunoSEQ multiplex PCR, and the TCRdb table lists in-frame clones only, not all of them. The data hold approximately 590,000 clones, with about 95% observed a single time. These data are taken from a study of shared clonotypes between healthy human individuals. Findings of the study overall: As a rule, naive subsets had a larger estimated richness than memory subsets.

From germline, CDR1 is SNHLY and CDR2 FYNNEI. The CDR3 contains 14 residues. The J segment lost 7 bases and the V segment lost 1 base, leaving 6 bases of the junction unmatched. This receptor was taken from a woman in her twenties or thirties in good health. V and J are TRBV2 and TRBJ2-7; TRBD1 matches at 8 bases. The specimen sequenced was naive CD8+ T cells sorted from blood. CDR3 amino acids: CASSEGTGLWEQYF. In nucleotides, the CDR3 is TGTGCCAGCAGTGAAGGGACAGGGTTGTGGGAGCAGTACTTC.